The T cell receptor (beta chain) described here comes from a study of chronic HIV infection and antiretroviral therapy. Each CDR3 protein is one row after TCRdb ran MiXCR on the 5' RACE reads. Here the sample spans under 55,000 distinct CDR3 sequences, about a fifth being singletons. Trimming took 4 bases from V and 5 from J, leaving 17 bases between them. Germline assignment: CDR1 SQVTM and CDR2 ANQGSEA. The length of the CDR3 is 15 residues. The sample holds a few counts of this clonotype. This TCR derives from an adult who had HIV and had not received antiretroviral therapy, or was an uninfected healthy control (not recorded which). The gene calls are TRBV29-1 and TRBJ2-2; the D gene is possibly TRBD2 (6 bases). The sequenced sample was peripheral blood. CDR3 nucleotide sequence: TGCAGCGTTGCAGGTGCGGACTACCGGACCGGGGAGCTGTTTTTT. Translating gives CSVAGADYRTGELFF.